These 17 T cell receptor beta chains were sequenced from one sample in a study of tumor and adjacent non-tumor tissue in lung cancer. No cell sorting was done before RNA was extracted from the tissue. More than 3 cm separated this lung sample from the edge of the tumor. A modified ARM-PCR protocol with three rounds of nested PCR amplified TCRbeta. MiXCR, run by TCRdb on the multiplex PCR reads, gives a single entry per CDR3 protein. The sample contains about 98,000 distinct CDR3 sequences, less than 85% of which appear only once. Sequenced input: distant non-tumor lung tissue. These receptor sequences come from a man aged 60 to 69 with small cell lung cancer.

The chain employs TRBV6-2 or TRBV6-3 and TRBJ2-1, with D maybe TRBD2 (5 bases). This CDR3 is built from 14 residues. The germline V gene has CDR1 MNHEY and CDR2 SVGEGT. Trimming pared 6 bases from V and 6 bases from J, leaving 15 bases between. The CDR3 loop reads CASRGLADCNEQFF. The CDR3 bases are TGTGCCAGCAGAGGACTGGCGGACTGCAATGAGCAGTTCTTC.

The V and J genes are TRBV4-1 and TRBJ1-4; unclear D gene. This CDR3 spans 16 amino acids. V lost 0 bases to trimming and J lost 6 bases, with 14 bases between them. The V gene's germline CDR1 is MGHRA and CDR2 YSYEKL. The CDR3 here is CASSQDKQSSDEKLFF. CDR3 sequence (DNA): TGCGCCAGCAGCCAAGATAAGCAGTCCTCTGATGAAAAACTGTTTTTT.

A word on this clonotype: The germline gene is not matched at one end of the junction; a read error may be the cause. V gene TRBV6-5 combines with J gene TRBJ1-2; TRBD1 might be the D (5 bases). CDR3 size: 15 residues. Germline V gene sequence: CDR1 MNHEY, CDR2 SVGAGI. The CDR3 region has the DNA TGTGCCAGCAGTATGCAAACCAGGACAATCTATGGTTACACCTTC. Encoded protein: CASSMQTRTIYGYTF.

This chain uses TRBV12-3 or TRBV12-4 with TRBJ2-6; TRBD1 agrees at 9 bases. V lost 8 bases to trimming and J lost 8 bases; unmatched junction nucleotides: 7. There are 14 residues in the CDR3. CDR3 residues: CASGTGSGSNVLTF. The DNA of the CDR3 is TGTGCCAGCGGGACAGGGTCAGGGTCCAACGTCCTGACTTTC.

This clonotype has more than one count but fewer than ten. A much larger clone differs from this one at a single base, so this may be a read error. CDR3 nucleotides: TGCAGCGTTGCCCGACTAGCGGCTAACAGTGAGCAGTTCTTC. The encoded protein is CSVARLAANSEQFF. The chain links TRBV29-1 to TRBJ2-1; TRBD2 matches at 9 bases. Germline V gene data show CDR1 as SQVTM and CDR2 as ANQGSEA. The trim removed 4 bases at V and 9 bases at J, leaving 10 bases unmatched. CDR3 size: 14 residues.

Of note for this clonotype: Since the CDR3 does not end with the conserved phenylalanine or tryptophan, this likely comes from a read error. The DNA is omitted, as the CDR3 cannot be located on it reliably, and the CDR3 follows TCRdb's listing. The genes are TRBV6-1 and TRBJ1-5. The length of the CDR3 is 14 amino acids, counting both ends. Per germline, CDR1 MNHNS and CDR2 SASEGT. This chain's CDR3 is CASSLDPWGQPHHL.

A remark on this clonotype: An end of the junction differs from the germline gene, which may be a read error. The V and J genes are TRBV12-3 or TRBV12-4 and TRBJ2-1; TRBD2 matches 8 bases. The CDR3 loop spans 17 amino acids. The CDR3 here is CASSPLAGRGPYNGQFF. In DNA, the CDR3 is TGTGCCAGCAGTCCATTAGCGGGACGGGGACCCTACAATGGGCAGTTCTTC.

Regarding this clonotype: The junction differs from germline at one of its ends, possibly a read error. This sequence joins TRBV6-5 and TRBJ2-5, with D possibly matching TRBD2 (5 bases). Per the germline V gene, CDR1 is MNHEY and CDR2 is SVGAGI. CDR3 length: 16 amino acids. CDR3 bases: TGCGCCAGCAGTTACTCGGGGTGGGCGCCCCGAGAGACCCAGTACTTC. It is translated as CASSYSGWAPRETQYF.

On this clonotype: A clone one base away is much larger, so this may be a read error. V gene TRBV20-1 combines with J gene TRBJ1-5, with 7 bases that match TRBD1. This CDR3 spans 13 amino acids. CDR1 is DFQATT and CDR2 is SNEGSKA in the germline V gene (reference sequence). CDR3 sequence (DNA): TGCATTGCTAGAGACGGGACAGCTCAGCCCCAGCATTTT. It specifies CIARDGTAQPQHF.

The chain links TRBV10-3 to TRBJ2-7, with 8 bases identical to TRBD1. The germline gives CDR1 ENHRY, CDR2 SYGVKD. The CDR3 has 14 amino acids. After removal of 8 bases from V and 5 bases from J, the junction contained 11 bases not matched to a gene. CDR3 in DNA: TGTGCCATCCGGGAGCCTGGACAGGGACACGAGCAGTACGTC. The encoded protein is CAIREPGQGHEQYV.

Regarding this clonotype: An end of the junction does not agree with germline; a read error may underlie this. CDR3 bases: TGTGCCAGCACGTTATCCCGGGACAATCATGGTTACGCCTTC. The encoded protein is CASTLSRDNHGYAF. The chain employs TRBV6-1 and TRBJ1-2; D is possibly TRBD1 (6 bases). This CDR3 contains 14 residues. The V gene's germline CDR1 is MNHNS and CDR2 SASEGT.

The chain couples TRBV6-1 to TRBJ2-7; 9 bases match TRBD1. Germline-derived CDR1 and CDR2 are MNHNS and SASEGT. The CDR3 extends over 14 amino acids. CDR3 residues: CASSEPWTGEEQYV. For the CDR3, the DNA is TGTGCCAGCAGTGAACCGTGGACAGGGGAGGAGCAATACGTC.

The chain links TRBV6-5 to TRBJ2-1; D gene ambiguous. Germline lookup yields CDR1 MNHEY and CDR2 SVGAGI. This CDR3 region has 13 residues. Trimming took off 6 bases at V and 11 bases at J, with 17 bases between the two ends. CDR3 nucleotides: TGTGCCAGCAGGGAAATCCCGGCGGATCAGCAGTTCTTC. This translates into CASREIPADQQFF.

For this clonotype: Germline is not matched at one junction end, which may reflect a read error. The chain uses TRBV6-5 and TRBJ1-1, with D tentatively TRBD1 (6 bases). Germline V gene lookup returns CDR1 MNHEY and CDR2 SVGAGI. This CDR3 comprises 14 residues. The chain's CDR3 is CASRQFIRGTEAFF. The CDR3 region has the DNA TGTGCCAGCAGACAATTCATCAGGGGCACTGAAGCTTTCTTC.

Points on this clonotype: The junction shows a germline mismatch at one end, possibly a read error. The chain uses TRBV4-1 and TRBJ2-7; TRBD1 might be the D (5 bases). The germline V gene has CDR1 MGHRA and CDR2 YSYEKL. The CDR3 extends over 13 amino acids. CDR3: CTSSFDRLNEQYF. The CDR3 nucleotides are TGCACCAGCAGTTTCGACAGACTCAACGAACAGTACTTC.

This chain links TRBV12-3 or TRBV12-4 with TRBJ2-5, with TRBD2 matching over 7 bases. The CDR3 is 15 amino acids. This chain's CDR3 is CPCTPYCGGQETQYF. The CDR3 nucleotides read TGTCCCTGTACTCCCTATTGCGGGGGACAAGAGACCCAGTACTTC.

This clonotype came up many times. A much bigger clone sits one base away, suggesting this may be a read error. V is TRBV12-3 or TRBV12-4 and J is TRBJ2-1; D unresolved. The length of the CDR3 is 12 residues. With 4 bases removed from V and 10 bases from J, the gap between germline ends came to 11 bases. CDR3 nucleotide sequence: TGTGCCAGCAGTTACATGGTTGTAGAGCAGTTCTTC. Its translation is CASSYMVVEQFF.